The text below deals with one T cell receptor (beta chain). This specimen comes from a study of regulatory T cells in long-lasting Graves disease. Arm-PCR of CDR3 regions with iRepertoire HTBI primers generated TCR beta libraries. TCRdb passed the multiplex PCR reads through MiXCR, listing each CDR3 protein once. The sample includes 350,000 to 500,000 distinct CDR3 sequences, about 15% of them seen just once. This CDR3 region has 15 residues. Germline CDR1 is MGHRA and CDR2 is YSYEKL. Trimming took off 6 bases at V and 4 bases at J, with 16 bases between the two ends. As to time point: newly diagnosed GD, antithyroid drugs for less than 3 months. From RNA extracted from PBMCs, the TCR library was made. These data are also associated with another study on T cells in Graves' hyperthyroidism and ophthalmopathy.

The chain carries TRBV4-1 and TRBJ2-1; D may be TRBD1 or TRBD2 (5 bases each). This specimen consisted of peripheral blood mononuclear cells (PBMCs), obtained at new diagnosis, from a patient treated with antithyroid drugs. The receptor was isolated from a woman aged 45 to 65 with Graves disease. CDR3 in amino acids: CASSPRDGGYNEQFF. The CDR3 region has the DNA TGCGCCAGCAGTCCCCGGGACGGTGGTTACAATGAGCAGTTCTTC.